This TCR beta chain was sequenced during a study of T-cell reconstitution after alpha-beta-depleted transplantation in children. Trimming took 6 bases from V and 3 from J, leaving 22 bases between them. The CDR3 is 16 residues long. Germline lookup yields CDR1 DFQATT and CDR2 SNEGSKA (reference sequence). For TCRbeta, the library was prepared with unique molecular identifiers. TCRdb used MiXCR to reprocess the PCR reads, holding one entry per CDR3 protein. The profile covers around 530,000 distinct CDR3 sequences, with 32% appearing a single time and under 3% taken by the ten largest. This clonotype was recorded a few times.

The genes are TRBV20-1 and TRBJ2-3; D might be TRBD1 (6 bases). The TCR originated in a human donor who donated a stem cell graft to a child with aplastic anemia. The sample was PBMCs from the stem cell graft donor, taken from the stem cell graft. The CDR3: CSARERWQGKTDTQYF. CDR3 nucleotide sequence: TGCAGTGCCCGAGAGAGGTGGCAGGGGAAGACAGATACGCAGTATTTT.